This TCR beta chain was obtained from a study of beta chain features in type 1 diabetes. Whole-study results and caveats: Type 1 diabetes patients had TCRB CDR3s that were shorter (moderately but significantly so) in all four CD4+ subsets.

Every isolated RNA sample was fully reverse transcribed, so sequencing captured expressed TCRB transcripts. The assay was immunoSEQ multiplex PCR, and TCRdb's table has in-frame clones only and misses some. The repertoire holds some 280,000 clones, around 15% seen once, with under 0.02% in the top ten. To note about this clone: No antigen is known for it.

Sequenced sample: naive CD4+ T cells from blood. This clonotype originated in a man younger than 45 with type 1 diabetes.

The CDR3 sequence: CASRMDRGSYEQYF. The CDR3 DNA is TGTGCCAGCAGAATGGACAGGGGATCCTACGAGCAGTACTTC. The V and J genes are TRBV4-2 and TRBJ2-7, with TRBD1 matching over 9 bases. V lost 6 bases to trimming and J lost 1 base; unmatched junction nucleotides: 4. Per the germline V gene, CDR1 is LGHNA and CDR2 is YNFKEQ. This CDR3 comprises 14 residues.